This entry describes one TCR beta chain. The antigen remains undetermined. This specimen includes other DNA sequences encoding the same CDR3. This record comes from a study of shared clonotypes between healthy human individuals. Study-wide points: Clonotype sharing levels among donors were expected to vary with sequencing depth.

The table came from immunoSEQ multiplex PCR; TCRdb's copy has only in-frame clones and leaves some out. The repertoire has hundreds of thousands of clones, around 75% of them found once; the top ten carry roughly 13%. V was clipped by 0 bases and J by 2 bases, with 11 bases between them. The CDR3 has 15 amino acids. Germline CDR1 LGHNA, CDR2 YSLEER. The source of this sequence is a woman aged 40 to 49 in good health. Some clones in this sample may be carry-over from other donors' samples. The J gene is TRBJ2-7, the V gene TRBV4-3; tentatively, D is TRBD2 (5 bases). Sequences were obtained from PBMCs. The CDR3 is CASSQEASRAYEQYF. The CDR3 DNA is TGCGCCAGCAGCCAAGAAGCTAGCCGAGCCTACGAGCAGTACTTC.